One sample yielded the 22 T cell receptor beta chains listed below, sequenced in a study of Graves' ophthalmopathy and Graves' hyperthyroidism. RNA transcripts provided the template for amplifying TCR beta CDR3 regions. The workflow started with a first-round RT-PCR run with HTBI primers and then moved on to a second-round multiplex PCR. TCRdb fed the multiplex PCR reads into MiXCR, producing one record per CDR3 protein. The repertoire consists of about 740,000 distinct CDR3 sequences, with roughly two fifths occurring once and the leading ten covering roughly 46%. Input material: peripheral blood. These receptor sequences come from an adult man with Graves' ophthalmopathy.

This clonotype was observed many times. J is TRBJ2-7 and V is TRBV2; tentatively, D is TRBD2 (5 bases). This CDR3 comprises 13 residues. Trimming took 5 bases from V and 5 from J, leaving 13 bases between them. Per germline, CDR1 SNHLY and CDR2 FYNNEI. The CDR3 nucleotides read TGTGCCAGCAGTCGGGGAGCTGGGAACGAGCAGTACTTC. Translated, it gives CASSRGAGNEQYF.

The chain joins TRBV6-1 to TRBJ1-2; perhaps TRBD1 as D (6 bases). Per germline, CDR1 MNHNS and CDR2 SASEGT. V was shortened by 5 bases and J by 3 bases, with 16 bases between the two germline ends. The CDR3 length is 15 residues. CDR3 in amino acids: CASSYLTGRHYGYTF. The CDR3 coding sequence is TGTGCCAGCAGTTACTTAACAGGGAGGCACTATGGCTACACCTTC.

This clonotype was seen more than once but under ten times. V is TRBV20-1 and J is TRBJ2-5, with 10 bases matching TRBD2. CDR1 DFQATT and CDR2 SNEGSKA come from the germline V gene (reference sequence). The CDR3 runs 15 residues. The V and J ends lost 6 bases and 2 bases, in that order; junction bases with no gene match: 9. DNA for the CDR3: TGCAGTGCGCCTACTAGCGGGACCCTGCAAGAGACCCAGTACTTC. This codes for CSAPTSGTLQETQYF.

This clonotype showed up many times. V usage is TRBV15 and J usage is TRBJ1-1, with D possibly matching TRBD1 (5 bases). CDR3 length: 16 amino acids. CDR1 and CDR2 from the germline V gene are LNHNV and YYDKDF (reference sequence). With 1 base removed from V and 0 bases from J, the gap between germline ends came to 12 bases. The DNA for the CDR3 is TGTGCCACCAGCAGAGGCGGGGGTTTAGTGAACACTGAAGCTTTCTTT. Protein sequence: CATSRGGGLVNTEAFF.

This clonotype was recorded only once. The CDR3 nucleotides are TGCGCCAGCAGCCAAGATTGGGGACTAACTAACTATGGCTACACCTTC. It yields the protein CASSQDWGLTNYGYTF. The chain links TRBV4-1 to TRBJ1-2; the D gene is possibly TRBD1 (5 bases). This CDR3 has 16 amino acids. Trimming shortened V by 0 bases and J by 0 bases, and 11 bases separated the two germline ends. The germline gives CDR1 MGHRA, CDR2 YSYEKL.

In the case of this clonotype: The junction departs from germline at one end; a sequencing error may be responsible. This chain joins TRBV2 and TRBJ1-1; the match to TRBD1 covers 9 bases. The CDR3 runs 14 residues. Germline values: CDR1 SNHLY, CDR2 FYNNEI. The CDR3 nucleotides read TGTGCCAGTAGCGCCGGGACAGGGAACCCTGAAGCTTTCTTT. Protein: CASSAGTGNPEAFF.

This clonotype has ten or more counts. The CDR3 protein is CASGMKGRSPLHF. The CDR3 DNA reads as TGTGCCAGCGGTATGAAGGGACGATCACCCCTCCACTTT. The chain employs TRBV19 and TRBJ1-6; the D gene is possibly TRBD1 (5 bases). The germline gives CDR1 LNHDA, CDR2 SQIVND (reference sequence). Trimming shortened V by 9 bases and J by 10 bases, and 16 bases separated the two germline ends. CDR3 size: 13 residues.

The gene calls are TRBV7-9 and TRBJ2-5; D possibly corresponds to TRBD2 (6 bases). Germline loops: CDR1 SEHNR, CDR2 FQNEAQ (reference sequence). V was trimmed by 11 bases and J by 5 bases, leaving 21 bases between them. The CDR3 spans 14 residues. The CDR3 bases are TGTGCCTGGAAGGGGACTCGATCGGTGGAGACCCAGTACTTC. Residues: CAWKGTRSVETQYF.

The CDR3 bases are TGTGCCAGCACTAGGGGGTCGAGCAATCAGCCCCAGCATTTT. Protein sequence: CASTRGSSNQPQHF. The rearrangement uses TRBV25-1 and TRBJ1-5, with TRBD1 as a possible D gene (6 bases). This CDR3 has 14 residues. Germline CDR1 and CDR2: MGHDK and SYGVNS. Deletions cut 7 bases from V and 1 base from J, with 11 bases between.

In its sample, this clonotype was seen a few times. The CDR3 coding sequence is TGCAGTGCAAAGACAGTCTACGAGCAGTACTTC. Protein product: CSAKTVYEQYF. The rearrangement links TRBV20-1 to TRBJ2-7; weak D call: TRBD1 (5 bases). V lost 6 bases and J 3 bases, leaving 9 bases between the germline ends. The germline V gene has CDR1 DFQATT and CDR2 SNEGSKA (reference sequence). This CDR3 has 11 residues.

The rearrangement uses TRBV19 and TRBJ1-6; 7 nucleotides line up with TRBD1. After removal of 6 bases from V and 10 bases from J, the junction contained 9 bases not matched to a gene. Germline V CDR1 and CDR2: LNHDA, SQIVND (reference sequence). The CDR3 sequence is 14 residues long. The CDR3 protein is CASSPPTGYSPLHF. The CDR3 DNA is TGTGCCAGTAGCCCCCCGACAGGGTACTCACCCCTCCACTTT.

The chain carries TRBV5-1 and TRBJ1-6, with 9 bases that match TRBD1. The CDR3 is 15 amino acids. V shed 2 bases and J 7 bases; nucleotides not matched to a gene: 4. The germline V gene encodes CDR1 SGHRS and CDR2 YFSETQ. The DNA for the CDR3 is TGCGCCAGCAGCTTAGAGGACAGGGGAAATTCACCCCTCCACTTT. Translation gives CASSLEDRGNSPLHF. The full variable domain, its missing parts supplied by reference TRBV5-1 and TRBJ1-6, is KAGVTQTPRYLIKTRGQQVTLSCSPISGHRSVSWYQQTPGQGLQFLFEYFSETQRNKGNFPGRFSGRQFSNSRSEMNVSTLELGDSALYLCASSLEDRGNSPLHFGNGTRLTVT.

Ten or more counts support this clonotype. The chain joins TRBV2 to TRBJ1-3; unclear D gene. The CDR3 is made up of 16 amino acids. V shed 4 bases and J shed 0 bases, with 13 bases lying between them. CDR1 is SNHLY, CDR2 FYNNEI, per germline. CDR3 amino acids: CASSVLAGDSGNTIYF. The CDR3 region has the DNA TGTGCCAGCAGTGTCCTGGCGGGAGACTCTGGAAACACCATATATTTT.

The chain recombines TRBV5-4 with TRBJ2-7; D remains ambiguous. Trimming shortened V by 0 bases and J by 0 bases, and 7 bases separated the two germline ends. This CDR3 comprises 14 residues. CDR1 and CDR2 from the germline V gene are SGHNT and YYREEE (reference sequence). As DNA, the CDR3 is TGTGCCAGCAGCTTGGGCGGCTTCTCCTACGAGCAGTACTTC. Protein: CASSLGGFSYEQYF.

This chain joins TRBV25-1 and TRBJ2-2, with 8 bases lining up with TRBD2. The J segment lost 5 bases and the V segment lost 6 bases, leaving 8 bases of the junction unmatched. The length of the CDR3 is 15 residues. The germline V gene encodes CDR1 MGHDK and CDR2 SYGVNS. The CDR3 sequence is CASSFGGGPTGELFF. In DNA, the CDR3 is TGTGCCAGCAGCTTCGGCGGGGGGCCGACCGGGGAGCTGTTTTTT.

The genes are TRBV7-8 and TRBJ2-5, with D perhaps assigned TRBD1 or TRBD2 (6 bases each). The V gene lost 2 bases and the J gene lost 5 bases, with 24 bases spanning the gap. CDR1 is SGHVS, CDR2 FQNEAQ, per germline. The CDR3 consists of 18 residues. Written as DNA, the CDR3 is TGTGCCAGCAGCTTAAGACAAGGGGGGCCCATCTGGGGGGAGACCCAGTACTTC. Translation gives CASSLRQGGPIWGETQYF. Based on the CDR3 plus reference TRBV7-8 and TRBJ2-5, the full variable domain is GAGVSQSPRYKVAKRGQDVALRCDPISGHVSLFWYQQALGQGPEFLTYFQNEAQLDKSGLPSDRFFAERPEGSVSTLKIQRTQQEDSAVYLCASSLRQGGPIWGETQYFGPGTRLLVL.

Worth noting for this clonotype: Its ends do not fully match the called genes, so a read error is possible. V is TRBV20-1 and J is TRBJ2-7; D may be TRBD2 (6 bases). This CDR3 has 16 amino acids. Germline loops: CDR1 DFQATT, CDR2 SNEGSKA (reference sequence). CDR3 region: CSARDGGSGYYYEQYF. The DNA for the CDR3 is TGCAGTGCTCGAGACGGGGGTAGTGGTTATTATTACGAGCAGTACTTC.

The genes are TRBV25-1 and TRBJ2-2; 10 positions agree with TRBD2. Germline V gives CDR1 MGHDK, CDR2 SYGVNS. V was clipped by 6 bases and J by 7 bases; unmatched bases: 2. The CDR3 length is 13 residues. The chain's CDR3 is CASRGTSDGELFF. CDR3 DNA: TGTGCCAGCAGGGGGACTAGCGACGGGGAGCTGTTTTTT.

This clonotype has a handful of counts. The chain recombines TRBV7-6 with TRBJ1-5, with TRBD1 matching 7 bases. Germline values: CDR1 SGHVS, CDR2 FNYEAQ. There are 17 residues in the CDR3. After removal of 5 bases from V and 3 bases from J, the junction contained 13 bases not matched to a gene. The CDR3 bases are TGTGCCAGCAGCCAAGCCCCGGGACAGTTTACCAATCAGCCCCAGCATTTT. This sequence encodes CASSQAPGQFTNQPQHF.

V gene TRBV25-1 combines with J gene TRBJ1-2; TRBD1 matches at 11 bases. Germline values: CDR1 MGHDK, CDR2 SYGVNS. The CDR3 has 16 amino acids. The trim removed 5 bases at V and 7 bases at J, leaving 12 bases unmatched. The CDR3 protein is CASSLTLGQGALGYTF. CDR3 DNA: TGTGCCAGCAGTTTAACACTTGGACAGGGGGCTCTTGGCTACACCTTC.

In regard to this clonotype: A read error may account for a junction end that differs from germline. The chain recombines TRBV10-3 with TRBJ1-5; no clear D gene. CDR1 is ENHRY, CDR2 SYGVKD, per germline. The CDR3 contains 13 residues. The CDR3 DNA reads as TGTGCCAGCAGTGATGCCCAGAATCAGCCCCAGCATTTT. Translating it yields CASSDAQNQPQHF.

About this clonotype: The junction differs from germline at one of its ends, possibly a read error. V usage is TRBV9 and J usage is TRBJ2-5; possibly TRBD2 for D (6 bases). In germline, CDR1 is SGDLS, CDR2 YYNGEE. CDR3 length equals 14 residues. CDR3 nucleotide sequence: TGTGCCGGCAGCGTAGCTCGTGGGGGGGAGACCCAGTACTTC. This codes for CAGSVARGGETQYF. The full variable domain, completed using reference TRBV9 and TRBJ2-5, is DSGVTQTPKHLITATGQRVTLRCSPRSGDLSVYWYQQSLDQGLQFLIQYYNGEERAKGNILERFSAQQFPDLHSELNLSSLELGDSALYFCAGSVARGGETQYFGPGTRLLVL.